These 22 T cell receptor beta chains were sequenced from one sample in a study of blood T cells in healthy people across ages. The use of a sample-barcoded 5' primer and a J-beta primer mix characterized a second PCR of about 7 to 12 cycles. Via MiXCR, TCRdb re-called the 5' RACE reads, giving one row per CDR3 protein. Among roughly 1,100,000 distinct CDR3 sequences listed, around 25% were seen once. This same sample was also part of a study on T cells of mothers and their children.

Sequencing input: blood. The receptors come from a girl aged 2-10 years in good health.

The gene calls are TRBV7-8 and TRBJ2-2; the D gene could be TRBD1 or TRBD2 (5 bases each). From germline, CDR1 is SGHVS and CDR2 FQNEAQ. The CDR3 is 15 amino acids. The germline V and J ends were trimmed by 8 bases and 2 bases, with 15 bases remaining between them. The CDR3 reads CASQGVGVNTGELFF. The CDR3 nucleotides are TGTGCCAGCCAAGGGGTCGGGGTCAACACCGGGGAGCTGTTTTTT. The full variable domain, rest sourced from reference TRBV7-8 and TRBJ2-2, is GAGVSQSPRYKVAKRGQDVALRCDPISGHVSLFWYQQALGQGPEFLTYFQNEAQLDKSGLPSDRFFAERPEGSVSTLKIQRTQQEDSAVYLCASQGVGVNTGELFFGEGSRLTVL.

The rearrangement uses TRBV12-3 or TRBV12-4 and TRBJ2-7; unclear D gene. V was pared by 3 bases and J by 0 bases, with 12 bases between. The CDR3 totals 15 residues. The DNA for the CDR3 is TGTGCCAGCAGTTTCCTCCGGATCAACTCCTACGAGCAGTACTTC. Its protein product is CASSFLRINSYEQYF.

The rearrangement links TRBV12-3 or TRBV12-4 to TRBJ2-1; 7 bases map to TRBD1. V dropped 2 bases and J dropped 5; count of bases not matched to a gene: 12. The CDR3 sequence is 17 residues long. This CDR3 reads CASSLRPPGTANNEQFF. The CDR3 DNA sequence: TGTGCCAGCAGTTTAAGGCCCCCGGGGACAGCGAACAATGAGCAGTTCTTC.

This clonotype has only a few counts. This sequence joins TRBV29-1 and TRBJ1-1; no clear D. Per germline, CDR1 SQVTM and CDR2 ANQGSEA. This CDR3 region has 10 residues. The germline V and J ends were trimmed by 8 bases and 4 bases, with 8 bases remaining between them. The DNA for the CDR3 is TGCAGCATTCGCGTCACTGAAGCTTTCTTT. It encodes CSIRVTEAFF.

This clonotype was observed a handful of times. The genes are TRBV29-1 and TRBJ2-2; TRBD1 or TRBD2 may be the D gene (5 bases each). This CDR3 has 14 residues. V gave up 6 bases and J gave up 3 bases, with 14 bases separating them. The germline V gene encodes CDR1 SQVTM and CDR2 ANQGSEA. CDR3 DNA: TGCAGCGTCGTGGGGACCTTAGACACCGGGGAGCTGTTTTTT. Protein: CSVVGTLDTGELFF.

The chain uses TRBV29-1 and TRBJ2-3; D is undetermined. This CDR3 comprises 15 residues. Between the trimmed V and J ends, which lost 2 bases and 2 bases, there was a span of 14 bases. Germline values: CDR1 SQVTM, CDR2 ANQGSEA. The CDR3: CSVELGYEDTDTQYF. The CDR3 coding sequence is TGCAGCGTTGAATTGGGTTACGAGGACACAGATACGCAGTATTTT.

J is TRBJ2-4 and V is TRBV20-1; 12 positions agree with TRBD2. CDR3 size: 16 residues. V was clipped by 8 bases and J by 6 bases; unmatched bases: 14. The germline gives CDR1 DFQATT, CDR2 SNEGSKA (reference sequence). The DNA of the CDR3 is TGCAGTTTCCAACCCTTCGGACTAGCGGGGTTAAACATTCAGTACTTC. Translating gives CSFQPFGLAGLNIQYF.

This clonotype has just a few counts. The chain combines TRBV9 with TRBJ2-3; no reliable D call. The V end lost 0 bases, the J end lost 8 bases, and 7 bases lay between the germline ends. The germline V gene encodes CDR1 SGDLS and CDR2 YYNGEE. This CDR3 region has 12 residues. Written as DNA, the CDR3 is TGTGCCAGCAGCGTAGCGTTAGGTACGCAGTATTTT. Translated: CASSVALGTQYF.

The chain combines TRBV7-9 with TRBJ1-2, with 10 bases matching TRBD1. Germline V gives CDR1 SEHNR, CDR2 FQNEAQ (reference sequence). CDR3 size: 17 residues. With V trimmed by 5 bases and J by 5 bases, 14 bases remained unmatched. DNA for the CDR3: TGTGCCAGCAGCATCCCCCCTGGGACAGGGGTTTCATATGGCTACACCTTC. Residues: CASSIPPGTGVSYGYTF.

The V call is TRBV12-3 or TRBV12-4, the J call TRBJ2-7; D is undetermined. This CDR3 has 13 amino acids. Trimming left V 1 base short and J 5 bases short, with 9 bases between. The CDR3 region has the DNA TGTGCCAGCAGTTTAGGGGCTTCCCACGAGCAGTACTTC. Its translation: CASSLGASHEQYF.

This chain joins TRBV28 and TRBJ2-1; D is undetermined. Trimming shortened V by 8 bases and J by 2 bases, and 7 bases separated the two germline ends. The CDR3 runs to 12 residues. Germline CDR1 reads MDHEN; CDR2 reads SYDVKM. The CDR3 nucleotides read TGTGCCAGCGGAGAAGCCTACAATGAGCAGTTCTTC. Protein: CASGEAYNEQFF.

J is TRBJ2-3 and V is TRBV20-1; 10 nucleotides align to TRBD2. Germline V CDR1 and CDR2: DFQATT, SNEGSKA (reference sequence). This CDR3 is 14 amino acids long. The ends lost 7 bases at V and 5 bases at J; junction bases unmatched: 9. For the CDR3, the DNA is TGCAGTGTAAGCGGGGGGGCTGTCGTAGATACGCAGTATTTT. It is translated as CSVSGGAVVDTQYF.

Turning to this clonotype: Sequence at one end of the junction differs from germline and may be a read error. The rearrangement links TRBV28 to TRBJ1-2; no clear D. The CDR3 consists of 12 residues. Germline V gene data show CDR1 as MDHEN and CDR2 as SYDVKM. In nucleotides, the CDR3 is TGTGCCAGTAGTTACCTTACCGGGGGCTACACCTTC. Its translation: CASSYLTGGYTF.

The V and J genes are TRBV28 and TRBJ2-5, with D hard to call. The CDR3 consists of 13 residues. Germline V lookup: CDR1 MDHEN, CDR2 SYDVKM. With 5 bases removed from V and 3 bases from J, the gap between germline ends came to 10 bases. For the CDR3, the DNA is TGTGCCAGCAGTATGGGCCTAGAAGAGACCCAGTACTTC. It yields the protein CASSMGLEETQYF. The variable domain in full, with the rest retrieved from reference TRBV28 and TRBJ2-5, is DVKVTQSSRYLVKRTGEKVFLECVQDMDHENMFWYRQDPGLGLRLIYFSYDVKMKEKGDIPEGYSVSREKKERFSLILESASTNQTSMYLCASSMGLEETQYFGPGTRLLVL.

The genes are TRBV28 and TRBJ2-6; no clear D gene. This CDR3 has 14 amino acids. V dropped 5 bases and J dropped 4 bases, with 9 bases sitting between them. The V gene's germline CDR1 is MDHEN and CDR2 SYDVKM. The CDR3 bases are TGTGCCAGCAGTGGAGTTGACGGGGCCAACGTCCTGACTTTC. Its translation is CASSGVDGANVLTF.

This clonotype turned up a few times. The gene calls are TRBV4-1 and TRBJ2-3; D is possibly TRBD1 (7 bases). The V and J ends lost 3 bases and 4 bases respectively, with 14 bases between them. This CDR3 comprises 15 residues. The germline CDR1 and CDR2 sequences are MGHRA and YSYEKL. CDR3 in amino acids: CASSHRGVTADTQYF. CDR3 DNA: TGCGCCAGCAGCCACAGGGGGGTCACCGCAGATACGCAGTATTTT.

The CDR3 nucleotides read TGCAGCGTTGGGAGTTGGGGGACAGGGCAATTGGTCTACGGCTACACCTTC. Its translation: CSVGSWGTGQLVYGYTF. This chain uses TRBV29-1 with TRBJ1-2; 9 nucleotides agree with TRBD1. V lost 4 bases, J lost 8 bases, and 20 bases stayed unmatched. From germline, CDR1 is SQVTM and CDR2 ANQGSEA. The CDR3 extends over 17 amino acids.

This clonotype appeared a few times. CDR3 region: CASSLAMGEQLYGYTF. The DNA of the CDR3 is TGTGCCAGCAGTTTAGCGATGGGAGAACAGCTTTATGGCTACACCTTC. The chain recombines TRBV12-3 or TRBV12-4 with TRBJ1-2, with D hard to call. The CDR3 is made up of 16 amino acids. Trimming cost V 0 bases and J 5 bases, with 16 bases left between them.

This rearrangement joins TRBV29-1 to TRBJ1-1; TRBD1 matches at 7 bases. Germline-derived CDR1 and CDR2 are SQVTM and ANQGSEA. V was clipped by 7 bases and J by 1 base; unmatched bases: 3. This CDR3 contains 12 residues. The CDR3 DNA reads TGCAGCGCGGGACAGCCGAACACTGAAGCTTTCTTT. As protein: CSAGQPNTEAFF.

The rearrangement uses TRBV29-1 and TRBJ2-5; 7 bases agree with TRBD1. With the DNA end fitting TRBJ2-7 better, the J assignment may be wrong. This CDR3 is 17 amino acids long. Germline V gene lookup returns CDR1 SQVTM and CDR2 ANQGSEA. The CDR3 DNA reads TGCAGCGCCCGGGTACTGACAGGGACCACCTCGGGGTACGAGCAGTACTTC. This encodes CSARVLTGTTSGYEQYF.

V gene TRBV29-1 combines with J gene TRBJ2-7, with D perhaps TRBD2 (5 bases). V lost 6 bases and J 5 bases, leaving 14 bases between the germline ends. The germline V gene encodes CDR1 SQVTM and CDR2 ANQGSEA. This CDR3 is built from 12 residues. The CDR3: CSVRTGLDEQYF. The CDR3 nucleotides are TGCAGCGTCCGCACGGGGTTGGACGAGCAGTACTTC.

This clonotype has more than one count but fewer than ten. The chain has TRBV4-1 and TRBJ2-7, with D uncertain. CDR1 and CDR2 (germline): MGHRA, YSYEKL. The CDR3 covers 15 residues. With 1 base removed from V and 5 bases from J, the gap between germline ends came to 15 bases. The CDR3 DNA is TGCGCCAGCAGCCAAGTGCCCGGATTTGTGGACGAGCAGTACTTC. This codes for CASSQVPGFVDEQYF.